These T cell receptor beta chains were read from a single sample in a study of cytomegalovirus exposure and HLA in healthy donors. Using immunoSEQ multiplex PCR, the repertoire was profiled, and TCRdb retains in-frame clones only, with some absent. The sample yields 110,000 or so clones, around 80% seen once. The sequencing input was PBMCs. Receptors were obtained from a man aged 25-45 years in good health and CMV-seropositive. The conserved cysteine and the conserved F or W are not part of the CDR3 here.

v_call: TRBV4-1
j_call: TRBJ2-7
cdr3_aa: ASRPTAHQGSYEQY

v_call: TRBV5-4
j_call: TRBJ2-7
cdr3_aa: ASSLTWGQDGTYEQY

v_call: TRBV30
j_call: TRBJ1-4
cdr3_aa: AWSWTVGEKLF

v_call: TRBV6-1
j_call: TRBJ2-7
cdr3_aa: ATEADSSYEQY

v_call: TRBV5-1
j_call: TRBJ2-3
cdr3_aa: ASSFLAGGSADTQY

v_call: TRBV5-6
j_call: TRBJ2-7
cdr3_aa: ASSYRREQY

v_call: TRBV7-2
j_call: TRBJ2-7
cdr3_aa: ASSLDGLADSYEQY

v_call: TRBV6-1
j_call: TRBJ1-6
cdr3_aa: ASFETSGSPLH

v_call: TRBV30
j_call: TRBJ1-1
cdr3_aa: AWSPRTAEAF

v_call: TRBV6-1
j_call: TRBJ1-2
cdr3_aa: ASSRGHGYT

v_call: TRBV6-5
j_call: TRBJ1-1
cdr3_aa: ATGKQGDTEAF

v_call: TRBV9
j_call: TRBJ1-6
cdr3_aa: ASRRDSSYNSPLH

v_call: TRBV7-2
j_call: TRBJ2-7
cdr3_aa: ASSAVGRGVYEQY

v_call: TRBV9
j_call: TRBJ2-7
cdr3_aa: ASSEAPTSAYEQY

v_call: TRBV28
j_call: TRBJ1-2
cdr3_aa: ASSPDRNYGYT

v_call: TRBV19
j_call: TRBJ2-7
cdr3_aa: ASSIDLASGEQY

v_call: TRBV5-4
j_call: TRBJ2-2
cdr3_aa: ASSRRTSGGHRDTGELF

v_call: TRBV30
j_call: TRBJ1-5
cdr3_aa: AWRSTGGAFEPQH

v_call: TRBV15
j_call: TRBJ2-5
cdr3_aa: ATSRDLAGVETQY

v_call: TRBV10-2
j_call: TRBJ1-4
cdr3_aa: ASSDGGVATNEKLF

v_call: TRBV18
j_call: TRBJ1-2
cdr3_aa: ASSPSTGVDYGYT

v_call: TRBV19
j_call: TRBJ2-7
cdr3_aa: ASSPTAVRRGGEQY